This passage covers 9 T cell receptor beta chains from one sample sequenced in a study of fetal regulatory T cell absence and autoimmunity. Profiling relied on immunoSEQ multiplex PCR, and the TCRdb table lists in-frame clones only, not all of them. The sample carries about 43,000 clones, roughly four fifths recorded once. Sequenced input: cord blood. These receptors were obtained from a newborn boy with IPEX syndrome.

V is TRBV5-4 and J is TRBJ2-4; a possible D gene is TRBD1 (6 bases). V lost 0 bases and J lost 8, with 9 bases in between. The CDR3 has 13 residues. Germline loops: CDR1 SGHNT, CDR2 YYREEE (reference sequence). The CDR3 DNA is TGTGCCAGCAGCTTGGGGACAGCTGACATTCAGTACTTC. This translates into CASSLGTADIQYF.

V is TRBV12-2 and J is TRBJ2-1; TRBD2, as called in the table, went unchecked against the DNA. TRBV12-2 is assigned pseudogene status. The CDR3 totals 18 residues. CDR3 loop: CASRLGLAGGPKFYEQFF. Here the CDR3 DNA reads TGTGCAAGTCGCTTAGGACTAGCGGGGGGGCCCAAGTTCTATGAGCAGTTCTTC.

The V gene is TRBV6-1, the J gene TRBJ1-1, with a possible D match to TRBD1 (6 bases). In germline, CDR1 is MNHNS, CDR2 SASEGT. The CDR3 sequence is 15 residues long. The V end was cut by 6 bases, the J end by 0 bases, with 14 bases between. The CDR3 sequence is CASRVHRALNTEAFF. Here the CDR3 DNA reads TGTGCCAGCAGGGTACACAGGGCCTTGAACACTGAAGCTTTCTTT.

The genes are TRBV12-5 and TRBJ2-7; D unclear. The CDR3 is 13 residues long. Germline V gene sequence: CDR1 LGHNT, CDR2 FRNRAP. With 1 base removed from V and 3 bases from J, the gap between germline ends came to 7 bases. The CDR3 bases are TGTGCTAGTGGTTTGGAGGGTTTCTACGAGCAGTACTTC. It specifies CASGLEGFYEQYF.

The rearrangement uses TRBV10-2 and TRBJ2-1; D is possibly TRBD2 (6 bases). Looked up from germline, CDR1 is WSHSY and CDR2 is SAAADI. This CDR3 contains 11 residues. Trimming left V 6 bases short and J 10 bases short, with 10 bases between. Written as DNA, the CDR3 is TGCGCCAGCAGCACAGGAGGGGAGCAGTTCTTC. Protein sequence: CASSTGGEQFF.

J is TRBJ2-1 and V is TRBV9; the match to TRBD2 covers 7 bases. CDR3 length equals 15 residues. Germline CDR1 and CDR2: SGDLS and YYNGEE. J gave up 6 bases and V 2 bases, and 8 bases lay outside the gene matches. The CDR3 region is CASSVWAGEFNEQFF. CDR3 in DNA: TGTGCCAGCAGCGTCTGGGCGGGAGAATTCAATGAGCAGTTCTTC.

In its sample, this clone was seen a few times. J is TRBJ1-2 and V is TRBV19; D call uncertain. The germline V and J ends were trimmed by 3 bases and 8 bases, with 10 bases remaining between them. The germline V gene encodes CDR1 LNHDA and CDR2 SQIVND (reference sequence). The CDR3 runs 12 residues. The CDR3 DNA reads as TGTGCCAGTAGTATTATGGGAAGCGGCTACACCTTC. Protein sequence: CASSIMGSGYTF.

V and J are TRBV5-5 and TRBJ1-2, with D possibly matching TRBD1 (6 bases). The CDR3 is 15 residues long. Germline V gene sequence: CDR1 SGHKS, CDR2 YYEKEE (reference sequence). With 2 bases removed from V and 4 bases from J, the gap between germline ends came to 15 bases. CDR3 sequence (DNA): TGTGCCAGCAGCTTTCGGATGGGGACACGCTATGGCTACACCTTC. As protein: CASSFRMGTRYGYTF.

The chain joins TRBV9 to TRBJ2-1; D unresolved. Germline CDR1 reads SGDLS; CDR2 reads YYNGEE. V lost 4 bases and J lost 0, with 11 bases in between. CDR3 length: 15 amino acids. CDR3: CASSLLVSSYNEQFF. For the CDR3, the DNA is TGTGCCAGCAGCCTCTTGGTGAGCTCCTACAATGAGCAGTTCTTC.